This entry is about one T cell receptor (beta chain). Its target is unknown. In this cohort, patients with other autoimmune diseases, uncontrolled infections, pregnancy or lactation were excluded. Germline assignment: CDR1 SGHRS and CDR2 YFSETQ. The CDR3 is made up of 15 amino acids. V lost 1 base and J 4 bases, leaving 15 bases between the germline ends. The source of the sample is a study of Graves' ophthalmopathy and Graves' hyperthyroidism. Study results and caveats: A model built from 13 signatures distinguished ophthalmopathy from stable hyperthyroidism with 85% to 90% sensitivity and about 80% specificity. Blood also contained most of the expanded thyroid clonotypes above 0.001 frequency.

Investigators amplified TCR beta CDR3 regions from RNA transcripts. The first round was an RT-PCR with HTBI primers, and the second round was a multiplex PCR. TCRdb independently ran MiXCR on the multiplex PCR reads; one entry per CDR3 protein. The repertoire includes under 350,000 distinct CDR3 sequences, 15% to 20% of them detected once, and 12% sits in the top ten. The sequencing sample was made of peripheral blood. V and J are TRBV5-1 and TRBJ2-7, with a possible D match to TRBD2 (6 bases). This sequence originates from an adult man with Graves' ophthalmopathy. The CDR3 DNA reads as TGCGCCAGCAGCTTGCAGCAGGGAGGTGGATACGAGCAGTACTTC. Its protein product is CASSLQQGGGYEQYF.